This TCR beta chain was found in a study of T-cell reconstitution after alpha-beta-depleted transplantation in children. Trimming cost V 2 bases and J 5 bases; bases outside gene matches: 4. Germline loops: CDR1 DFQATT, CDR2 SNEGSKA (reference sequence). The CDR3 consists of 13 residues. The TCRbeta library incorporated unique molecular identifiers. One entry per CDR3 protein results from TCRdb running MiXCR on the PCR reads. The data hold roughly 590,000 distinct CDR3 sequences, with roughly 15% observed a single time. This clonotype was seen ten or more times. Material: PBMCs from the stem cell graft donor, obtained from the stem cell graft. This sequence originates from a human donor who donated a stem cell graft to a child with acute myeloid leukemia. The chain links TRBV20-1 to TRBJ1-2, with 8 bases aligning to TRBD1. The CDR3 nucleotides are TGCAGTGCTAGAAAACAGGGGGTGTATGGCTACACCTTC. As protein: CSARKQGVYGYTF.